One TCR beta chain is described in this entry. Its antigen is as yet unknown. This record belongs to a study of cytomegalovirus exposure and HLA in healthy donors. Turning to the study itself: There were just under 400 genotyped donors. Of these, roughly 82% fell in the genetic ancestry cluster associated with self-reported Caucasian donors. Study observations and caveats: TCR beta chain V- and J-gene trimming was linked, in a later analysis, to a missense variant in DCLRE1C. The authors judged a highly shared variant cluster likely a sequencing artifact.

PCR was performed using 60 Vbeta and 13 Jbeta primers. Profiled with immunoSEQ multiplex PCR; TCRdb holds only in-frame clones, not every one. The profile covers about 65,000 clones, with 62% appearing a single time and about 3% taken by the ten largest. The sequencing input was PBMCs. The sequence was collected from a man aged 25-40 years in good health and CMV-seronegative.

The CDR3, as DNA: TGTGCCGCATCCCGGGGGGGAACAGATACGCAGTATTTT. Protein product: CAASRGGTDTQYF. The J gene is TRBJ2-3, the V gene TRBV6-1; 8 bases agree with TRBD2. The CDR3 sequence is 13 residues long. Germline values: CDR1 MNHNS, CDR2 SASEGT. The trim removed 11 bases at V and 3 bases at J, leaving 7 bases unmatched.